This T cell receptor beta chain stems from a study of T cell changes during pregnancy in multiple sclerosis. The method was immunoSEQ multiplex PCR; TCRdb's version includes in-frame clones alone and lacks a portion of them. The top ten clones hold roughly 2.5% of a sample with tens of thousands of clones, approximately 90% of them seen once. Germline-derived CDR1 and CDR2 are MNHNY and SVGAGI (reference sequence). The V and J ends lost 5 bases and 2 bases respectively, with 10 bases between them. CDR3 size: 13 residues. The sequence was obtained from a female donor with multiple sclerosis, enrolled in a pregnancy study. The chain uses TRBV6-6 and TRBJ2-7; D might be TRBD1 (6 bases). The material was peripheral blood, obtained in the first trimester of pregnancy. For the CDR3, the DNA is TGTGCCAGCAGTGGGTACAGGGCCTACGAGCAGTACTTC. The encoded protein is CASSGYRAYEQYF.